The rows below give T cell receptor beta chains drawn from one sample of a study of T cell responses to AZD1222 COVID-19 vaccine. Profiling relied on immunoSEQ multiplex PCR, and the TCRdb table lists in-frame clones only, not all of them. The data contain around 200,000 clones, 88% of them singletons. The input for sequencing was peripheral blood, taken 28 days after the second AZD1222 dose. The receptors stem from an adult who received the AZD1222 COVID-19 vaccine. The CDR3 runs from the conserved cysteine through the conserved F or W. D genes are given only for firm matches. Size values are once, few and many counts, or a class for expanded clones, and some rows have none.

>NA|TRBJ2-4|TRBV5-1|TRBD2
CASSFRGLAGGPQNIQYF
TGCGCCAGCAGCTTTAGAGGGCTAGCGGGAGGGCCCCAAAACATTCAGTACTTC
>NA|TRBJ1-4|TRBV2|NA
CASSEGAEKLFF
TGTGCCAGCAGTGAGGGGGCCGAAAAACTGTTTTTT
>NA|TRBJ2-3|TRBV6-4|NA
CASSEVISTTDTQYF
TGTGCCAGCAGTGAAGTCATCTCCACCACAGATACGCAGTATTTT
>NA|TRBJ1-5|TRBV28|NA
CASRVADQPQHF
TGTGCCAGCAGGGTGGCCGATCAGCCCCAGCATTTT
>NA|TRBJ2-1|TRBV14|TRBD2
CASSQGSGRPYHEQFF
TGTGCCAGCAGCCAAGGAAGCGGGAGGCCGTACCATGAGCAGTTCTTC
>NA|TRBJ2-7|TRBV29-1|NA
CSAALTISAYEQYF
TGCAGCGCCGCCCTCACAATATCGGCCTACGAGCAGTACTTC
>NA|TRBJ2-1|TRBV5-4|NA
CASSPSPTGANEQFF
TGTGCCAGCAGCCCCTCCCCTACGGGAGCCAATGAGCAGTTCTTC
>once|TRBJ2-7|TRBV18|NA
CASSPLAGLTYEQYF
TGTGCCAGCTCACCTCTGGCAGGGTTAACCTACGAGCAGTACTTC
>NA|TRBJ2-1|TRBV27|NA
CASSKGRISSYNEQFF
TGTGCCAGCAGTAAGGGGCGGATAAGCTCCTACAATGAGCAGTTCTTC
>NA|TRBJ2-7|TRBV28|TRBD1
CASSPEGALQRGEQYF
TGTGCCAGCAGTCCCGAGGGGGCCTTACAGAGGGGCGAGCAGTACTTC
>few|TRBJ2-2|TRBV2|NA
CASKGGLPAGELFF
TGTGCCAGCAAGGGAGGATTGCCGGCCGGGGAGCTGTTTTTT
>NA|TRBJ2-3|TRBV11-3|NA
CASKIGPSTDTQYF
TGTGCCAGCAAAATAGGGCCTAGCACAGATACGCAGTATTTT
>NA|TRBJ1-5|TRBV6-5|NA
CASSHRGGGHQPQHF
TGTGCCAGCAGCCATCGGGGCGGAGGGCATCAGCCCCAGCATTTT
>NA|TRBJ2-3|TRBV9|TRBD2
CASSASGRAVADTQYF
TGTGCCAGCAGCGCAAGCGGGAGGGCCGTGGCAGATACGCAGTATTTT
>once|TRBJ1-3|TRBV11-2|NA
CASSPWDASSGNTIYF
TGTGCCAGCAGCCCATGGGACGCCAGCTCTGGAAACACCATATATTTT
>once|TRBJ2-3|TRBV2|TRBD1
CASSTGQGSTDTQYF
TGTGCCAGCAGTACCGGACAGGGGTCAACAGATACGCAGTATTTT
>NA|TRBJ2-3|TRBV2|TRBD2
CASSLLAGASTDTQYF
TGTGCCAGCAGCCTACTAGCGGGGGCTAGCACAGATACGCAGTATTTT
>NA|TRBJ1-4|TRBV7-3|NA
CASSLLQGGEKLFF
TGTGCCAGCAGCCTGCTGCAGGGTGGGGAAAAACTGTTTTTT
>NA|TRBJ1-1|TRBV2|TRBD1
CASREGQGGLKAFF
TGTGCCAGCAGGGAAGGACAGGGGGGCCTCAAGGCTTTCTTT
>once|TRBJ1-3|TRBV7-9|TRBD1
CASSSDRAGNTIYF
TGTGCCAGCAGCTCCGACAGGGCTGGAAACACCATATATTTT
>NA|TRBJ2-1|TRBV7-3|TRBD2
CASSLGRGAYNEQFF
TGTGCCAGCAGCTTAGGGCGGGGGGCCTACAATGAGCAGTTCTTC
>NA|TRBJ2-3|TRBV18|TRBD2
CASSPPTSAKSTDTQYF
TGTGCCAGCTCACCACCGACTAGCGCGAAGAGCACAGATACGCAGTATTTT
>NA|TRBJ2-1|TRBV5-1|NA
CASAPRPPIGNEQFF
TGCGCCAGCGCCCCCCGGCCCCCCATAGGGAATGAGCAGTTCTTC
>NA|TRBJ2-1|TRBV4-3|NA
CASSQKRGAGEDYNEQFF
TGCGCCAGCAGCCAAAAGAGGGGGGCGGGCGAGGATTACAATGAGCAGTTCTTC
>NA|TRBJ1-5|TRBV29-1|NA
CSVGETAGNQPQHF
TGCAGCGTTGGGGAGACCGCAGGCAATCAGCCCCAGCATTTT
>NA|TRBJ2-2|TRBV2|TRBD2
CASSWLAGNTGELFF
TGTGCCAGCAGTTGGCTAGCGGGTAACACCGGGGAGCTGTTTTTT
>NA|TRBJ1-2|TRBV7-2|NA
CASSSSRAQEVRTF
TGTGCCAGCAGCTCCTCCAGGGCCCAGGAAGTGAGGACCTTC
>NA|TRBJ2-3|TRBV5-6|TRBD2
CASTLPAGGADTQYF
TGTGCCAGCACCCTCCCAGCGGGAGGGGCAGATACGCAGTATTTT
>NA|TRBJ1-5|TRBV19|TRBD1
CASNGGDSNRPQHF
TGTGCCAGTAATGGTGGGGACAGCAACAGGCCCCAGCATTTT
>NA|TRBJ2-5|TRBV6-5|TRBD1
CASADRGQETQYF
TGTGCCAGCGCCGACAGGGGACAAGAGACCCAGTACTTC
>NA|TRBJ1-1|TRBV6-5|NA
CASSLVVTEAFF
TGTGCCAGCAGCCTAGTTGTCACTGAAGCTTTCTTT
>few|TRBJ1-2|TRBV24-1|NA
CATSDSNNYGYTF
TGTGCCACCAGTGATTCAAACAACTATGGCTACACCTTC
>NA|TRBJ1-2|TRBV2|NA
CASSGQNYGYTF
TGTGCCAGCAGTGGGCAGAACTATGGCTACACCTTC
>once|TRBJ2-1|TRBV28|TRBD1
CASSRDRGPYNEQFF
TGTGCCAGCAGTCGCGACAGGGGCCCTTACAATGAGCAGTTCTTC
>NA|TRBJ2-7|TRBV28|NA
CASSLGGGSYEQYF
TGTGCCAGCAGTTTAGGAGGGGGATCCTACGAGCAGTACTTC
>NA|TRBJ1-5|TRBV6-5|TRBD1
CASSSSAGQNQPQHF
TGTGCCAGCAGTTCTTCCGCGGGACAGAATCAGCCCCAGCATTTT
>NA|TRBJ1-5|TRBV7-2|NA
CASSPFAGASNQPQHF
TGTGCCAGCAGCCCATTCGCGGGGGCGAGCAATCAGCCCCAGCATTTT
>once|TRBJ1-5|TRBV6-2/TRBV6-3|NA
CASSYSGNSNQPQHF
TGTGCCAGCAGTTACTCCGGGAATAGCAATCAGCCCCAGCATTTT
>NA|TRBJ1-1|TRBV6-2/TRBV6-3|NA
CASSYPPQGHKAFF
TGTGCCAGCAGTTACCCTCCCCAGGGACACAAAGCTTTCTTT
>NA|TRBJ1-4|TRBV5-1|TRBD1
CASSTAPGGYEKLFF
TGCGCCAGCAGCACAGCCCCAGGGGGCTATGAAAAACTGTTTTTT
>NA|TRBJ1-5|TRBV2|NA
CASSERGFGNQPQHF
TGTGCCAGCAGTGAGCGGGGCTTCGGCAATCAGCCCCAGCATTTT
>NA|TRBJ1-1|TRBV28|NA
CASSLLKGLAEAFF
TGTGCCAGCAGTTTGTTGAAGGGTTTAGCTGAAGCTTTCTTT
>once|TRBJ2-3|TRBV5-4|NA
CASSLLGADTQYF
TGTGCCAGCAGCTTGTTAGGGGCAGATACGCAGTATTTT
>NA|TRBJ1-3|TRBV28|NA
CASSTGSSGNTIYF
TGTGCCAGCAGTACGGGAAGCTCTGGAAACACCATATATTTT
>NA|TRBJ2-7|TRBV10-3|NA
CAISEPPARGQYF
TGTGCCATCAGTGAGCCCCCGGCGCGCGGGCAGTACTTC
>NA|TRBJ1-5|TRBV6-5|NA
CASRVVGLSNQPQHF
TGTGCCAGCAGGGTGGTGGGGCTTAGCAATCAGCCCCAGCATTTT
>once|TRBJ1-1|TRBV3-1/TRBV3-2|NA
CASSLMVREDTEAFF
TGTGCCAGCAGCCTTATGGTCAGGGAGGACACTGAAGCTTTCTTT
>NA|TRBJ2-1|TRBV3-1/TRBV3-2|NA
CASSQDPSIRNEQFF
TGTGCCAGCAGCCAAGATCCAAGTATACGGAATGAGCAGTTCTTC
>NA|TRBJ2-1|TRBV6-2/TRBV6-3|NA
CASSADPTSRDEQFF
TGTGCCAGCAGTGCGGACCCGACGAGCCGGGATGAGCAGTTCTTC
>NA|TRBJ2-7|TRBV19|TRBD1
CASSPGQGRSYEQYF
TGTGCCAGTAGTCCGGGACAGGGTAGATCGTACGAGCAGTACTTC
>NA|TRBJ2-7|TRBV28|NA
CASREGQNRNEQYF
TGTGCCAGCAGGGAAGGCCAAAATAGGAACGAGCAGTACTTC
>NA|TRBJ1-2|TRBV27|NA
CASSFSAGALGYTF
TGTGCCAGCAGTTTCTCGGCGGGTGCGTTGGGCTACACCTTC
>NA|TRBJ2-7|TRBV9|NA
CASSVGTWNEQYF
TGTGCCAGCAGCGTAGGGACATGGAACGAGCAGTACTTC
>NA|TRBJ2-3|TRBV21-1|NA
CASSKGDPGQGPSTDTQYF
TGTGCCAGCAGCAAAGGGGACCCGGGACAGGGGCCTAGCACAGATACGCAGTATTTT
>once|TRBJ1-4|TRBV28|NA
CASSFTRVGEKLFF
TGTGCCAGCAGTTTTACGCGGGTTGGTGAAAAACTGTTTTTT
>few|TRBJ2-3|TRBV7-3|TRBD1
CASSTGQGRTDTQYF
TGTGCCAGCAGCACTGGACAGGGGCGGACAGATACGCAGTATTTT
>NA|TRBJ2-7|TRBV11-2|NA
CASSLVVGGQYF
TGTGCCAGCAGCTTAGTGGTAGGGGGGCAGTACTTC
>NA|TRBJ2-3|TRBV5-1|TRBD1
CASSLLGQGATDTQYF
TGCGCCAGCAGCTTGTTGGGGCAGGGGGCCACAGATACGCAGTATTTT
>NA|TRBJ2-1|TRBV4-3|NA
CASSQEASNEQFF
TGCGCCAGCAGCCAAGAAGCCTCGAATGAGCAGTTCTTC
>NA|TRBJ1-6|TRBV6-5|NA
CASSALSSYNSPLHF
TGTGCCAGCAGCGCGCTAAGCTCCTATAATTCACCCCTCCACTTT